The 8 T cell receptor beta chains given below trace back to one sample, sequenced in a study of T cells after yellow fever vaccination. TCRdb processed the 5' RACE reads anew with MiXCR; each CDR3 protein has one entry. The sample includes approximately 450,000 distinct CDR3 sequences, under 20% of them seen just once. This material consisted of PBMCs, taken before the yellow fever booster vaccination. The source is a man between 18 and 29 years old who received the YFV17D yellow fever vaccine.

This clonotype was detected only a few times. The chain has TRBV11-2 and TRBJ2-1; D perhaps matches TRBD2 (6 bases). The V and J ends lost 4 bases and 0 bases respectively, with 13 bases between them. The CDR3 has 16 amino acids. The germline V gene has CDR1 SGHAT and CDR2 FQNNGV. The CDR3 DNA follows: TGTGCCAGCAGCTATGGGGCGGGGAGCTCCTACAATGAGCAGTTCTTC. Translating gives CASSYGAGSSYNEQFF.

Only a few counts were recorded for this clonotype. The rearrangement joins TRBV7-6 to TRBJ2-3; the D is unclear. The CDR3 is 16 amino acids. CDR1 and CDR2 from the germline V gene are SGHVS and FNYEAQ. Trimming shortened V by 2 bases and J by 2 bases, and 14 bases separated the two germline ends. CDR3 protein: CASSLRPLGLTDTQYF. The CDR3 DNA reads TGTGCCAGCAGCTTAAGACCTTTAGGCCTCACAGATACGCAGTATTTT.

A few counts support this clonotype. The V gene is TRBV4-3, the J gene TRBJ2-5, with 9 bases that match TRBD1. Germline lookup yields CDR1 LGHNA and CDR2 YSLEER. V trimming: 5 bases; J trimming: 1 base; junction bases outside the gene matches: 5. This CDR3 has 15 residues. The CDR3 sequence is CASSLQGAIQETQYF. CDR3 in DNA: TGCGCCAGCAGCTTACAGGGGGCCATCCAAGAGACCCAGTACTTC.

The rearrangement joins TRBV12-3 or TRBV12-4 to TRBJ2-1, with 9 bases fitting TRBD1. CDR3 length equals 15 residues. The junction had 7 bases not matched to a gene; V was cut back by 6 bases and J by 4 bases. CDR3 sequence: CASREPGQGYNEQFF. The CDR3 nucleotides are TGTGCCAGCAGGGAACCGGGACAGGGATACAATGAGCAGTTCTTC.

V is TRBV12-5 and J is TRBJ2-1, with D tentatively TRBD1 or TRBD2 (5 bases each). Trimming stripped 6 bases from V and 9 bases from J, with 12 bases between. Looked up from germline, CDR1 is LGHNT and CDR2 is FRNRAP. CDR3 length: 12 residues. The CDR3 coding sequence is TGTGCTAGTGGACTAGGGGCCCGTGAGCAGTTCTTC. It yields the protein CASGLGAREQFF.

The V call is TRBV7-2, the J call TRBJ2-5, with a possible D match to TRBD2 (6 bases). CDR3 length equals 15 residues. V lost 7 bases to trimming and J lost 3 bases, with 18 bases between them. The germline CDR1 and CDR2 sequences are SGHTA and FQGNSA. CDR3 nucleotides: TGTGCCAGCACCCCCATAGAAACGGGGGAAGAGACCCAGTACTTC. The encoded protein is CASTPIETGEETQYF.

This clonotype appeared a few times. V gene TRBV28 combines with J gene TRBJ1-4; possible D gene TRBD1, 6 bases. Trimming took 6 bases from V and 7 from J, leaving 15 bases between them. The CDR3 sequence is 14 residues long. CDR1 is MDHEN and CDR2 is SYDVKM in the germline V gene. The CDR3 loop reads CASSLQGLREKLFF. CDR3 sequence (DNA): TGTGCCAGCAGCCTACAGGGACTTCGTGAAAAACTGTTTTTT.

The rearrangement joins TRBV20-1 to TRBJ2-1, with 10 bases fitting TRBD2. V shed 8 bases, J shed 1 base, and the junction held 14 bases outside the gene matches. Germline CDR1 is DFQATT and CDR2 is SNEGSKA (reference sequence). The length of the CDR3 is 17 residues. The CDR3: CSPRGAGGPRSYNEQFF. CDR3 nucleotide sequence: TGCAGTCCAAGAGGAGCGGGGGGGCCTCGGTCCTACAATGAGCAGTTCTTC.